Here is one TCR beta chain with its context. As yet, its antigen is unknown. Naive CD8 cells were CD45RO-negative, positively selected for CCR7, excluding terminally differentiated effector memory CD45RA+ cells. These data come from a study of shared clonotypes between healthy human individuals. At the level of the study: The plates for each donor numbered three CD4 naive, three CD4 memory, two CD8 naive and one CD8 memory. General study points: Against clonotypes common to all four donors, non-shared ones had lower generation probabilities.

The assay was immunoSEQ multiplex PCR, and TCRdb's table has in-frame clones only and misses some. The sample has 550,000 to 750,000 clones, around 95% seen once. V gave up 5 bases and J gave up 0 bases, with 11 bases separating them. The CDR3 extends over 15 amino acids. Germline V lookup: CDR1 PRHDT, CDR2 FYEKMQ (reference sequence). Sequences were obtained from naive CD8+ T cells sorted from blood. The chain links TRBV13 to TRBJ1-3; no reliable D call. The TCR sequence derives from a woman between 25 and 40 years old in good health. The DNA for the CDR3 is TGTGCCAGCAGCCCTCAATTGGACTCTGGAAACACCATATATTTT. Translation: CASSPQLDSGNTIYF. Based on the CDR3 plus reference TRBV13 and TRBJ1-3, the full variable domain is AAGVIQSPRHLIKEKRETATLKCYPIPRHDTVYWYQQGPGQDPQFLISFYEKMQSDKGSIPDRFSAQQFSDYHSELNMSSLELGDSALYFCASSPQLDSGNTIYFGEGSWLTVV.